This T cell receptor beta chain was captured by sequencing in a study of cytomegalovirus exposure and HLA in healthy donors. Regarding the study as a whole: A highly shared variant cluster was judged a likely technical artifact.

A multiplex PCR was run with 60 Vbeta primers and 13 Jbeta primers. In the authors' workflow: A later analysis counted 65 million to 90 million unique TCR beta chains, around 10 million shared. Assay used: immunoSEQ multiplex PCR; TCRdb lists only in-frame clones, some missing. V and J calls and clone size are copied from that table; D and trimming were computed from the DNA. Found here are about 230,000 clones, 80% to 90% of them singletons; the top ten hold more than 0.8%. This CDR3 is 14 amino acids long. Germline V gene data show CDR1 as SEHNR and CDR2 as FQNEAQ (reference sequence). The junction had 3 bases not matched to a gene; V was cut back by 6 bases and J by 10 bases. With respect to this clone: The antigen remains unidentified.

The receptor was derived from a woman younger than 35 in good health and CMV-seronegative. The chain links TRBV7-9 to TRBJ2-4; 16 bases map to TRBD2. Material: PBMCs. The CDR3 nucleotides are TGTGCCAGCAGACAGGGACTAGCGGGGGGGATTCAGTACTTC. Its translation: CASRQGLAGGIQYF. Complete variable domain (other parts from reference TRBV7-9 and TRBJ2-4): DTGVSQNPRHKITKRGQNVTFRCDPISEHNRLYWYRQTLGQGPEFLTYFQNEAQLEKSRLLSDRFSAERPKGSFSTLEIQRTEQGDSAMYLCASRQGLAGGIQYFGAGTRLSVL.